The 25 T cell receptor beta chains presented below share a single source sample, sequenced in a study of T cell responses to AZD1222 COVID-19 vaccine. Repertoires were generated with immunoSEQ multiplex PCR, while TCRdb's copy carries only in-frame clones and drops some. The sample has roughly 180,000 clones, around 86% seen once; the top ten hold 2.5% to 3%. The starting material was peripheral blood, obtained on day 0 of MenACWY control vaccination. The receptors stem from an adult in good health.

The chain is built from TRBV15 and TRBJ1-5; D is possibly TRBD1 (5 bases). This CDR3 region has 14 residues. Germline CDR1 is LNHNV and CDR2 is YYDKDF (reference sequence). The germline V and J ends were trimmed by 4 bases and 8 bases, with 15 bases remaining between them. CDR3 in DNA: TGTGCCACCAGCAAGGGACCCATGAGGGAGCCCCAGCATTTT. This codes for CATSKGPMREPQHF.

V and J are TRBV28 and TRBJ1-5, with TRBD1 as a possible D gene (5 bases). Looked up from germline, CDR1 is MDHEN and CDR2 is SYDVKM. This CDR3 is 16 amino acids long. V was shortened by 1 base and J by 2 bases, with 12 bases between the two germline ends. This CDR3 is CASSLLSGPGNQPQHF. DNA of the CDR3: TGTGCCAGCAGTTTATTATCAGGGCCCGGCAATCAGCCCCAGCATTTT. Full variable domain (missing parts from reference TRBV28 and TRBJ1-5): DVKVTQSSRYLVKRTGEKVFLECVQDMDHENMFWYRQDPGLGLRLIYFSYDVKMKEKGDIPEGYSVSREKKERFSLILESASTNQTSMYLCASSLLSGPGNQPQHFGDGTRLSIL.

V and J are TRBV7-9 and TRBJ2-5; 7 nucleotides line up with TRBD1. Germline V lookup: CDR1 SEHNR, CDR2 FQNEAQ (reference sequence). This CDR3 contains 13 residues. The J segment lost 4 bases and the V segment lost 3 bases, leaving 2 bases of the junction unmatched. The CDR3 DNA follows: TGTGCCAGCAGCTTTGGACAGGCAGAGACCCAGTACTTC. Translating gives CASSFGQAETQYF.

The gene calls are TRBV5-1 and TRBJ1-5; TRBD1 matches 8 bases. The CDR3 covers 18 residues. J lost 2 bases, V lost 3 bases, and 13 bases had no gene match. Looked up from germline, CDR1 is SGHRS and CDR2 is YFSETQ. The CDR3 loop is CASSWKTIDRGGNQPQHF. In nucleotides, the CDR3 is TGCGCCAGCAGCTGGAAGACTATAGACAGGGGTGGCAATCAGCCCCAGCATTTT. Filled out from reference TRBV5-1 and TRBJ1-5, the complete variable domain reads KAGVTQTPRYLIKTRGQQVTLSCSPISGHRSVSWYQQTPGQGLQFLFEYFSETQRNKGNFPGRFSGRQFSNSRSEMNVSTLELGDSALYLCASSWKTIDRGGNQPQHFGDGTRLSIL.

The V and J genes are TRBV10-2 and TRBJ1-1, with a weak D call TRBD1 (5 bases). The V and J ends lost 1 base and 10 bases respectively, with 10 bases between them. Germline V gives CDR1 WSHSY, CDR2 SAAADI. The CDR3 loop spans 12 amino acids. CDR3 sequence (DNA): TGCGCCAGCAGTGAGTTCAGGGAAGGAGCTTTCTTT. Protein sequence: CASSEFREGAFF.

This rearrangement joins TRBV6-4 to TRBJ1-5; D is unresolved. The CDR3 loop spans 12 amino acids. Germline V gene lookup returns CDR1 MRHNA and CDR2 SNTAGT. V lost 6 bases and J lost 4, with 7 bases in between. CDR3 DNA sequence: TGTGCCAGCAGACAGTTTAATCAGCCCCAGCATTTT. Amino acids: CASRQFNQPQHF.

This chain uses TRBV11-3 with TRBJ2-1, with TRBD2 matching over 9 bases. The CDR3 spans 20 residues. The junction had 15 bases not matched to a gene; V was cut back by 0 bases and J by 3 bases. Per the germline V gene, CDR1 is SGHNT and CDR2 is YENEEA. CDR3 sequence reads: CASSLDRRTSEDPYYNEQFF. For the CDR3, the DNA is TGTGCCAGCAGCTTAGATAGAAGGACTAGCGAGGACCCTTACTACAATGAGCAGTTCTTC.

The rearrangement joins TRBV5-1 to TRBJ2-7, with D hard to call. The germline V gene encodes CDR1 SGHRS and CDR2 YFSETQ. The CDR3 loop spans 15 amino acids. V lost 2 bases to trimming and J lost 5 bases, with 17 bases between them. Written as DNA, the CDR3 is TGCGCCAGCAGCTTTGAGACCTTAGTGGGGAACGAGCAGTACTTC. As protein: CASSFETLVGNEQYF.

In this sample, this clone turned up once. The chain couples TRBV30 to TRBJ2-2, with a weak D call TRBD1 (5 bases). V was trimmed by 2 bases and J by 6 bases, leaving 7 bases between them. Germline-derived CDR1 and CDR2 are GTSNPN and SVGIG (reference sequence). The CDR3 has 12 amino acids. CDR3 sequence reads: CAWSPGSGELFF. The CDR3 DNA is TGTGCCTGGAGTCCAGGGTCCGGGGAGCTGTTTTTT.

V usage is TRBV12-3 or TRBV12-4 and J usage is TRBJ1-2; no definite D call. V was trimmed by 1 base and J by 7 bases, leaving 10 bases between them. The CDR3 is made up of 13 amino acids. The CDR3 sequence: CASSLGSWFGYTF. The DNA for the CDR3 is TGTGCCAGCAGTTTAGGATCGTGGTTTGGCTACACCTTC.

The V gene is TRBV24-1, the J gene TRBJ2-1; possibly TRBD1 or TRBD2 for D (5 bases each). Germline V gives CDR1 KGHDR, CDR2 SFDVKD. Trimming left V 7 bases short and J 8 bases short, with 11 bases between. This CDR3 is 12 amino acids long. The CDR3 sequence: CATSGAWDEQFF. The DNA for the CDR3 is TGTGCCACCAGCGGGGCCTGGGATGAGCAGTTCTTC.

J is TRBJ1-5 and V is TRBV6-2 or TRBV6-3; D might be TRBD1 (6 bases). Germline CDR1 and CDR2: MNHEY and SVGEGT. CDR3 length: 14 residues. Trimming took off 6 bases at V and 0 bases at J, with 9 bases between the two ends. The CDR3 loop is CASSQGNSNQPQHF. DNA of the CDR3: TGTGCCAGCAGCCAGGGGAATAGCAATCAGCCCCAGCATTTT.

This clone was found once. The chain joins TRBV7-9 to TRBJ2-7; TRBD2 is a possible D gene (6 bases). This CDR3 is 12 amino acids long. The V end was cut by 4 bases, the J end by 4 bases, with 8 bases between. Germline CDR1 SEHNR, CDR2 FQNEAQ (reference sequence). CDR3 in amino acids: CASSSREYEQYF. The CDR3 DNA is TGTGCCAGCAGCTCCCGGGAGTACGAGCAGTACTTC.

This chain links TRBV6-5 with TRBJ2-7; weak D call: TRBD2 (5 bases). This CDR3 region has 15 residues. Germline values: CDR1 MNHEY, CDR2 SVGAGI. V lost 0 bases to trimming and J lost 5 bases, with 14 bases between them. CDR3 coding DNA: TGTGCCAGCAGTTACTCGCGAAGGACTGAAAACGAGCAGTACTTC. The encoded protein is CASSYSRRTENEQYF.

This sequence joins TRBV19 and TRBJ1-2; TRBD1 matches 10 bases. Trimming cost V 4 bases and J 4 bases; bases outside gene matches: 3. This CDR3 spans 14 amino acids. In germline, CDR1 is LNHDA, CDR2 SQIVND (reference sequence). DNA of the CDR3: TGTGCCAGTAGTAGGGACAGGGGCCCCTATGGCTACACCTTC. It specifies CASSRDRGPYGYTF.

V and J are TRBV7-8 and TRBJ1-2, with D possibly TRBD1 on 6 matching bases. In germline, CDR1 is SGHVS, CDR2 FQNEAQ. The V and J ends lost 4 bases and 8 bases respectively, with 14 bases between them. CDR3 length: 13 residues. The CDR3 sequence is CASSSQGWEGYTF. The CDR3 bases are TGTGCCAGCAGCTCTCAGGGGTGGGAGGGCTACACCTTC. The complete variable domain, with remaining parts taken from reference TRBV7-8 and TRBJ1-2, reads GAGVSQSPRYKVAKRGQDVALRCDPISGHVSLFWYQQALGQGPEFLTYFQNEAQLDKSGLPSDRFFAERPEGSVSTLKIQRTQQEDSAVYLCASSSQGWEGYTFGSGTRLTVV.

This chain connects TRBV9 to TRBJ1-3, with D unclear. CDR3 length: 16 amino acids. Germline assignment: CDR1 SGDLS and CDR2 YYNGEE. V lost 0 bases, J lost 4 bases, and 14 bases lay in between. Here the CDR3 reads CASSVGREGAGNTIYF. CDR3 bases: TGTGCCAGCAGCGTAGGTCGGGAGGGAGCAGGAAACACCATATATTTT.

The chain couples TRBV9 to TRBJ2-1; weak D call: TRBD1 (5 bases). The CDR3 length is 13 residues. V was pared by 0 bases and J by 7 bases, with 8 bases between. Per the germline V gene, CDR1 is SGDLS and CDR2 is YYNGEE. The chain's CDR3 is CASSVEGSNEQFF. The CDR3 coding sequence is TGTGCCAGCAGCGTAGAGGGGTCGAATGAGCAGTTCTTC.

V and J are TRBV6-1 and TRBJ2-7; D gene ambiguous. This CDR3 has 12 residues. Germline CDR1 reads MNHNS; CDR2 reads SASEGT. Trimming removed 3 bases at V and 3 bases at J, with 6 bases between. In nucleotides, the CDR3 is TGTGCCAGCAGTGATTTGAACTACGAGCAGTACTTC. Its protein product is CASSDLNYEQYF.

The chain recombines TRBV24-1 with TRBJ2-7, with 8 bases lining up with TRBD1. V shed 6 bases, J shed 5 bases, and the junction held 5 bases outside the gene matches. The CDR3 sequence is 13 residues long. Germline CDR1 and CDR2: KGHDR and SFDVKD. The CDR3 is CATSPTGANEQYF. CDR3 DNA sequence: TGTGCCACCAGTCCGACAGGGGCTAACGAGCAGTACTTC.

The chain recombines TRBV6-5 with TRBJ2-1, with 11 bases fitting TRBD2. V shed 7 bases and J 4 bases; nucleotides not matched to a gene: 6. CDR3 length: 15 residues. Germline V gene lookup returns CDR1 MNHEY and CDR2 SVGAGI. The CDR3 reads CASTHLAGGYNEQFF. DNA for the CDR3: TGTGCCAGCACCCACCTAGCGGGAGGATACAATGAGCAGTTCTTC.

The V and J genes are TRBV30 and TRBJ1-1, with D maybe TRBD1 (6 bases). With 2 bases removed from V and 2 bases from J, the gap between germline ends came to 18 bases. CDR1 and CDR2 (germline): GTSNPN, SVGIG (reference sequence). The CDR3 loop spans 16 amino acids. In nucleotides, the CDR3 is TGTGCCTGGAGTAGTTGGGGGGGCACAGATAACACTGAAGCTTTCTTT. Translating it yields CAWSSWGGTDNTEAFF.

The V and J genes are TRBV3-1 (or the pseudogene TRBV3-2) and TRBJ2-1, with 9 nucleotides matching TRBD2. The CDR3 spans 15 residues. Germline V CDR1 and CDR2: LGHDT, YNNKEL (reference sequence). J was trimmed by 6 bases and V by 3 bases; bases with no gene match: 6. The DNA for the CDR3 is TGTGCCAGCAGCCACCGACTAGCGGTGACCAATGAGCAGTTCTTC. Translating gives CASSHRLAVTNEQFF.

The chain uses TRBV27 and TRBJ1-2; 8 bases are a match to TRBD1. Germline V gives CDR1 MNHEY, CDR2 SMNVEV (reference sequence). The length of the CDR3 is 14 residues. J was trimmed by 5 bases and V by 6 bases; bases with no gene match: 8. The chain's CDR3 is CASSPGQGPYGYTF. The DNA for the CDR3 is TGTGCCAGCAGCCCAGGACAGGGACCATATGGCTACACCTTC.

Only one count was recorded for this clone. The chain combines TRBV7-8 with TRBJ1-4, with D perhaps TRBD1 (6 bases). The CDR3 length is 15 residues. V was pared by 2 bases and J by 5 bases, with 12 bases between. From germline, CDR1 is SGHVS and CDR2 FQNEAQ. For the CDR3, the DNA is TGTGCCAGCAGCTTAAGCAGGGGACGAAATGAAAAACTGTTTTTT. Translated, it gives CASSLSRGRNEKLFF.